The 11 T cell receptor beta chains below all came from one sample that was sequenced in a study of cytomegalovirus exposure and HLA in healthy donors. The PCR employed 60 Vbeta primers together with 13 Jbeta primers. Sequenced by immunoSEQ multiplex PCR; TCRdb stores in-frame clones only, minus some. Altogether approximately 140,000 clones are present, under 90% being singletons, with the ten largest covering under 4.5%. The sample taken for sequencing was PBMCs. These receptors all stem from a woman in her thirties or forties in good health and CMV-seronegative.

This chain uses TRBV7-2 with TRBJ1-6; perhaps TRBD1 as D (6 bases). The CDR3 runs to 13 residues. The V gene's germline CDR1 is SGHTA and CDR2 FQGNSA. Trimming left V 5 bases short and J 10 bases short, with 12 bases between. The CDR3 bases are TGTGCCAGCAGCCCGACAGGACGCTCACCCCTCCACTTT. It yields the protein CASSPTGRSPLHF.

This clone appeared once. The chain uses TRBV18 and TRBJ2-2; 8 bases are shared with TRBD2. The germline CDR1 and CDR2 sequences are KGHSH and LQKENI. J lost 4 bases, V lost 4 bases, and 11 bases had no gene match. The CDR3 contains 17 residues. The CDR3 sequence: CASSLYRAGDGTGELFF. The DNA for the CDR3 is TGTGCCAGCTCACTTTACAGAGCGGGAGACGGCACCGGGGAGCTGTTTTTT.

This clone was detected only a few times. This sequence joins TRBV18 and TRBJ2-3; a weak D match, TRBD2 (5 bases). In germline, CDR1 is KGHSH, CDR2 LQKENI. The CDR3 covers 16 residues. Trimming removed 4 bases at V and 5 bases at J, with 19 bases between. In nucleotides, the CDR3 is TGTGCCAGCTCACTTTCTGTGGACGGTAGCGTAGATACGCAGTATTTT. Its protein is CASSLSVDGSVDTQYF.

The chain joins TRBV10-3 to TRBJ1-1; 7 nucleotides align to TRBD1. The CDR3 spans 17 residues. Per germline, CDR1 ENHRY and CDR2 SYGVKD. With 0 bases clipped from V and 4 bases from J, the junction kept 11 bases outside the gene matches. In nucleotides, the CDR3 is TGTGCCATCAGTGAGTCACGGAGGACAGGACAGGCCACTGAAGCTTTCTTT. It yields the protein CAISESRRTGQATEAFF.

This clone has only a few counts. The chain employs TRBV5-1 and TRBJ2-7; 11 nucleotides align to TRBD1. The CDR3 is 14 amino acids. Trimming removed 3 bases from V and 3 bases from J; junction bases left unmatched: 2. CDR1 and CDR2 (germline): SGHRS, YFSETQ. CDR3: CASSSGQGDYEQYF. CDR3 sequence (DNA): TGCGCCAGCAGCTCGGGACAGGGGGACTACGAGCAGTACTTC.

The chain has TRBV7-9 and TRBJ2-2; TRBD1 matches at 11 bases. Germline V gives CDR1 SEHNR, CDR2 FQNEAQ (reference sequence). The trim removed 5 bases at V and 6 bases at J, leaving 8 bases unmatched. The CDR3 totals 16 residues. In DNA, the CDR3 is TGTGCCAGCAGCCCAATAGGGACAGGGGGTCCCGGGGAGCTGTTTTTT. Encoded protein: CASSPIGTGGPGELFF.

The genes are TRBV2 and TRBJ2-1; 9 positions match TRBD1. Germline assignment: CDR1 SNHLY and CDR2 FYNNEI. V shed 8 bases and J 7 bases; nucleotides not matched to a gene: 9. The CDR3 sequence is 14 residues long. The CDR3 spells CASGAGQGGNEQFF. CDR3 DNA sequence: TGTGCCAGCGGGGCGGGACAGGGTGGGAATGAGCAGTTCTTC. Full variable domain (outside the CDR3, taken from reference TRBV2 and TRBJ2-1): EPEVTQTPSHQVTQMGQEVILRCVPISNHLYFYWYRQILGQKVEFLVSFYNNEISEKSEIFDDQFSVERPDGSNFTLKIRSTKLEDSAMYFCASGAGQGGNEQFFGPGTRLTVL.

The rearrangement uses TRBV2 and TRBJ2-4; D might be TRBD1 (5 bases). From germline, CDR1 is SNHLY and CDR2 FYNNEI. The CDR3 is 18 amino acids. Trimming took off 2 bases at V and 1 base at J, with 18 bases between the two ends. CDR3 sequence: CASSELGASRSAKNIQYF. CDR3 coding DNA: TGTGCCAGCAGTGAATTAGGGGCGTCTAGGTCGGCCAAAAACATTCAGTACTTC.

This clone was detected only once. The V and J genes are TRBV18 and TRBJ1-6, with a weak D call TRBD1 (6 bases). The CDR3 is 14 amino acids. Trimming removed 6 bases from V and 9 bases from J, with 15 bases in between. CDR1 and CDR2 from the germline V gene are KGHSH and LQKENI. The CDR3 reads CASSTGGGLSPLHF. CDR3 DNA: TGTGCCAGCTCCACGGGAGGGGGTCTTTCACCCCTCCACTTT.

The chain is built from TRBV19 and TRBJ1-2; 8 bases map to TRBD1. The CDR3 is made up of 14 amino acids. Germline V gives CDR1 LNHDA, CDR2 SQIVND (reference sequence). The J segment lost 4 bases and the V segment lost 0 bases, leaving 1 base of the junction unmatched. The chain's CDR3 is CASSIDTGGYGYTF. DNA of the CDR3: TGTGCCAGTAGTATAGATACAGGGGGCTATGGCTACACCTTC.

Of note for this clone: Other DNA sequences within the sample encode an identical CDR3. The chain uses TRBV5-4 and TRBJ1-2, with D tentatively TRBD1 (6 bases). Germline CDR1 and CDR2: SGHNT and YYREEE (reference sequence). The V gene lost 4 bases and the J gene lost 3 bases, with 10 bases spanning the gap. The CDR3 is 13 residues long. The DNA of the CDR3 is TGTGCCAGCAGCCAAGGGGGAGACTATGGCTACACCTTC. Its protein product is CASSQGGDYGYTF.